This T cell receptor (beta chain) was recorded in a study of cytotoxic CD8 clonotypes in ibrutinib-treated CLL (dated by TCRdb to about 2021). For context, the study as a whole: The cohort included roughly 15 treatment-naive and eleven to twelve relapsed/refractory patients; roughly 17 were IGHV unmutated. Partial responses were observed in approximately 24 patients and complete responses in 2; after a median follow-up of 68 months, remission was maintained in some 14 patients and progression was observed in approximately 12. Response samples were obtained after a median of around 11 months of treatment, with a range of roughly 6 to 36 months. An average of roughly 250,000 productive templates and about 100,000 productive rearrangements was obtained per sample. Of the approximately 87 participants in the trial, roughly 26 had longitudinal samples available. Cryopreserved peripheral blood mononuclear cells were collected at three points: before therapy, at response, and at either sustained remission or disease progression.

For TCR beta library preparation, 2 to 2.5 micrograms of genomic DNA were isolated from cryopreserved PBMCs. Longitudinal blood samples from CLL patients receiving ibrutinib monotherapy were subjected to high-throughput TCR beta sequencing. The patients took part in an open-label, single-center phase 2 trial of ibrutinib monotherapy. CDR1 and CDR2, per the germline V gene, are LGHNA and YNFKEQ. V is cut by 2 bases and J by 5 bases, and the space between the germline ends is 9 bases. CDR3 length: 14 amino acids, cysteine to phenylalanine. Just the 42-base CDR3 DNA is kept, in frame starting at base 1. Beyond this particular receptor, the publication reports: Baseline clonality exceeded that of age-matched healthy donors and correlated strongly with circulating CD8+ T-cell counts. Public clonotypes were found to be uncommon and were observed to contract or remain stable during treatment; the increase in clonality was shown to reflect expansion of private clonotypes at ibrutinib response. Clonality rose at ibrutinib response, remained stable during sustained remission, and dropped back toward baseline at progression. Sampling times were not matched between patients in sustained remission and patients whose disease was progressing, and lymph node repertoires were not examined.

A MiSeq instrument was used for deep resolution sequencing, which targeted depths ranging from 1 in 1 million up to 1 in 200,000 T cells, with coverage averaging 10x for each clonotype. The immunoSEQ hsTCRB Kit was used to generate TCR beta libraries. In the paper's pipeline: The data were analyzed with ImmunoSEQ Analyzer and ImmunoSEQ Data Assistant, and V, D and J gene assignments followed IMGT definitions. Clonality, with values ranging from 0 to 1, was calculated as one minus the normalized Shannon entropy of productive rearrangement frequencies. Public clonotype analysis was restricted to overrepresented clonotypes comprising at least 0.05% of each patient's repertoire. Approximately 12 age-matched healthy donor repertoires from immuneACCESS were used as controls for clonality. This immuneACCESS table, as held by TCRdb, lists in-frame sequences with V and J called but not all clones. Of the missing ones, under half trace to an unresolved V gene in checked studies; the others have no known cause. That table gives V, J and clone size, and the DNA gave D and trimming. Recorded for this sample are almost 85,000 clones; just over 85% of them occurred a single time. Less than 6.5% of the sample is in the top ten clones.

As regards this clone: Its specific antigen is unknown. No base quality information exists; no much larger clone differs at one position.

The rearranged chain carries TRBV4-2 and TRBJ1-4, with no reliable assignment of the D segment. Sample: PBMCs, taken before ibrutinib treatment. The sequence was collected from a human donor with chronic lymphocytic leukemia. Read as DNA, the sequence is TGTGCCAGCAGCCAAACCCAGAGAAATGAAAAACTGTTTTTT. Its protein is CASSQTQRNEKLFF.